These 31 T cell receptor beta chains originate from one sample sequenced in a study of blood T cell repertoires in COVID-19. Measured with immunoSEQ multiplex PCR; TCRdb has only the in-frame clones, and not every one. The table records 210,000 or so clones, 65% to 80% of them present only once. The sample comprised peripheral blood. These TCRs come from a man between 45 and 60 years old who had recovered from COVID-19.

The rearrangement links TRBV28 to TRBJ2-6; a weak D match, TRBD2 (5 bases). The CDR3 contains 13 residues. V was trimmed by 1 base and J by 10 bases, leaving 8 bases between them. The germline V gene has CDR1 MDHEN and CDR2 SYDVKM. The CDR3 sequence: CASSLSGSNVLTF. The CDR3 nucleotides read TGTGCCAGCAGTTTATCGGGGTCAAACGTCCTGACTTTC.

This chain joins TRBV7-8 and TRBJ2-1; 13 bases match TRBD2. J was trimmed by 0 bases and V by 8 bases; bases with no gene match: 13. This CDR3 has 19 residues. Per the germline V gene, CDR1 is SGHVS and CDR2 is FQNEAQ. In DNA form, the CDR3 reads TGTGCCAGCGCCCCCCCACTTAGGACTAGCGGGAGCTCCTACAATGAGCAGTTCTTC. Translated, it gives CASAPPLRTSGSSYNEQFF.

CDR3 DNA sequence: TGCGCCAGCAGCTTGGGGAGACAGGGCAGTGAAAAACTGTTTTTT. Its translation: CASSLGRQGSEKLFF. The J gene is TRBJ1-4, the V gene TRBV5-1, with TRBD1 matching 7 bases. Germline V gene lookup returns CDR1 SGHRS and CDR2 YFSETQ. The CDR3 has 15 residues. The ends lost 0 bases at V and 7 bases at J; junction bases unmatched: 6.

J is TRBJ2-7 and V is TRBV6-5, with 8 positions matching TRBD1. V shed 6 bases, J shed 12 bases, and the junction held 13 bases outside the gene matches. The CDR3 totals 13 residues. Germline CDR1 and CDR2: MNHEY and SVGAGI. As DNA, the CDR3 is TGTGCCAGCAGCCTGGACAGGGTTTATTTGGGGTACTTC. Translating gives CASSLDRVYLGYF.

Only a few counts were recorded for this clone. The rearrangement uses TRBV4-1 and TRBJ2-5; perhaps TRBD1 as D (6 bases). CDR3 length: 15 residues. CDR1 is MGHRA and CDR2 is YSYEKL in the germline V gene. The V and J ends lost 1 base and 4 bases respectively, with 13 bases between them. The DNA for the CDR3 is TGCGCCAGCAGCCAAGTAGTAGGCAGGGGAGAGACCCAGTACTTC. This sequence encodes CASSQVVGRGETQYF.

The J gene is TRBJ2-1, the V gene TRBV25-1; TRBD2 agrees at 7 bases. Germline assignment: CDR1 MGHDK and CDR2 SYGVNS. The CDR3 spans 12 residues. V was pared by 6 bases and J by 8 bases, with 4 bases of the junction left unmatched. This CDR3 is CASRGGRHEQFF. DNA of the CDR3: TGTGCCAGCAGGGGGGGGAGGCATGAGCAGTTCTTC.

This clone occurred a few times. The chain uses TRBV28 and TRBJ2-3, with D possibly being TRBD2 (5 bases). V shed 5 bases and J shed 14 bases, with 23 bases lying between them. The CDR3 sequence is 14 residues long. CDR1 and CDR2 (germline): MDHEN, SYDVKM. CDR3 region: CASSTPFERNYPYF. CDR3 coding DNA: TGTGCCAGCAGTACCCCTTTCGAGCGGAACTACCCGTATTTT.

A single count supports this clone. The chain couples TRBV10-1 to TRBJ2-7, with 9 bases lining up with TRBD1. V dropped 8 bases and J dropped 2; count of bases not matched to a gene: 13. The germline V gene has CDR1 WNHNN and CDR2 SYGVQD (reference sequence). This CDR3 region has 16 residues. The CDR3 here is CASPGTNRGPAYEQYF. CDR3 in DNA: TGCGCCAGCCCAGGGACAAACAGGGGGCCGGCCTACGAGCAGTACTTC.

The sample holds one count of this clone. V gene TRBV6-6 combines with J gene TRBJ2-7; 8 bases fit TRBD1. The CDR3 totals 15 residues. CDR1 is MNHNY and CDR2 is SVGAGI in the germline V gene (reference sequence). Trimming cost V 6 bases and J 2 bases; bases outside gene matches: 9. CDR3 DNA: TGTGCCAGCAGCCGATCCAGGGGGCCGACCTACGAGCAGTACTTC. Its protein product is CASSRSRGPTYEQYF.

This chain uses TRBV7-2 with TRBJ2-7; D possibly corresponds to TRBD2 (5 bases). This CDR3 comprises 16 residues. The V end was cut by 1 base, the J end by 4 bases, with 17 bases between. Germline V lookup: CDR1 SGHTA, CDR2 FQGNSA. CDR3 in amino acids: CASSLGSWLEGYEQYF. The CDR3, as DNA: TGTGCCAGCAGCTTAGGATCGTGGCTAGAGGGTTACGAGCAGTACTTC.

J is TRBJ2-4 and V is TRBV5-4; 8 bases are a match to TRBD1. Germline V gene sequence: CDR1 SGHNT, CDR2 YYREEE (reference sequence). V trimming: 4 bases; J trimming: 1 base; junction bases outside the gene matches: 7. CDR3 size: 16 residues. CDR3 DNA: TGTGCCAGCAGCGTAATGACAGGGGTGGCCAAAAACATTCAGTACTTC. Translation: CASSVMTGVAKNIQYF.

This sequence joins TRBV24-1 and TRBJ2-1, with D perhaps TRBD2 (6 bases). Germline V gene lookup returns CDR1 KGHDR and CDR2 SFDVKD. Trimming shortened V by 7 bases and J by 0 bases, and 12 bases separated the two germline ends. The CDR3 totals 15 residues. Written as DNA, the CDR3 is TGTGCCACCAGGAGTGCGGGGCCCTCCTACAATGAGCAGTTCTTC. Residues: CATRSAGPSYNEQFF.

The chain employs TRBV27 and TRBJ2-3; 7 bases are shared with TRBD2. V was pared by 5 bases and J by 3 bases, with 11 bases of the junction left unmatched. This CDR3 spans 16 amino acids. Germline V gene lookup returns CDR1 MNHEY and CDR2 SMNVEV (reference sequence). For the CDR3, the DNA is TGTGCCAGCAGTACCCGGGAGGCCCTTTTTACAGATACGCAGTATTTT. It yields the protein CASSTREALFTDTQYF.

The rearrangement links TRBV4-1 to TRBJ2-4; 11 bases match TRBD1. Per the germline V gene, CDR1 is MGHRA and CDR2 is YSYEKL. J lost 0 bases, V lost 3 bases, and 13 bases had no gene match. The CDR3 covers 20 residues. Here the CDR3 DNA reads TGCGCCAGCAGCCACGAAATCGGACAGGGGGCTGTGATAGCCAAAAACATTCAGTACTTC. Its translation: CASSHEIGQGAVIAKNIQYF.

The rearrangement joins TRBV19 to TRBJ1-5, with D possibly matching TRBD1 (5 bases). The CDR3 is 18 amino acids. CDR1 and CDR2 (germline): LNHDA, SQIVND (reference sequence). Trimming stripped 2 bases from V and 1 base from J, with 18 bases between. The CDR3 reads CASSISAREGLSNQPQHF. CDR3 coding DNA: TGTGCCAGTAGTATATCAGCCAGGGAAGGGTTGAGCAATCAGCCCCAGCATTTT. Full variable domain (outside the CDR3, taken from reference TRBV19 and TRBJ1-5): DGGITQSPKYLFRKEGQNVTLSCEQNLNHDAMYWYRQDPGQGLRLIYYSQIVNDFQKGDIAEGYSVSREKKESFPLTVTSAQKNPTAFYLCASSISAREGLSNQPQHFGDGTRLSIL.

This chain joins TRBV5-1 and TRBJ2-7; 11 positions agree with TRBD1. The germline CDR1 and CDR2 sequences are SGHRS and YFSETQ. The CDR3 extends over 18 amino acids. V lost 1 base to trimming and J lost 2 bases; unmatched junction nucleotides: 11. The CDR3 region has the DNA TGCGCCAGCAGCTTGTCCACCATTGCGGGACAGGGGGCCTACGAGCAGTACTTC. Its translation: CASSLSTIAGQGAYEQYF.

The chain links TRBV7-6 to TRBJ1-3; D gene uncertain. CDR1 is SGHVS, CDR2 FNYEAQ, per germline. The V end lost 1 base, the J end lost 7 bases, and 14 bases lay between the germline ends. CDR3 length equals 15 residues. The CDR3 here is CASSLDRPTGNTIYF. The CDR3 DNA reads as TGTGCCAGCAGCTTAGACCGACCGACGGGGAACACCATATATTTT.

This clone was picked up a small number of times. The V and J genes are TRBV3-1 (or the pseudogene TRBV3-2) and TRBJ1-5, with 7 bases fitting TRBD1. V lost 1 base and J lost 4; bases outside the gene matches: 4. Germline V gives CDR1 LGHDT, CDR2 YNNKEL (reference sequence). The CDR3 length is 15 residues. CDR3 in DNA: TGTGCCAGCAGCCAAGCAGCAGGGGGGAATCAGCCCCAGCATTTT. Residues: CASSQAAGGNQPQHF.

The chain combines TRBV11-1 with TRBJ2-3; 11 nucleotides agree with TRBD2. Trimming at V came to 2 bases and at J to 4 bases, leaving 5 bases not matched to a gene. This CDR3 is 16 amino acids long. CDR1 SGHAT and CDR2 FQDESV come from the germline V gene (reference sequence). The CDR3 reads CASSLLASGRSDTQYF. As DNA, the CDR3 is TGTGCCAGCAGCTTATTGGCTAGCGGGAGGTCAGATACGCAGTATTTT.

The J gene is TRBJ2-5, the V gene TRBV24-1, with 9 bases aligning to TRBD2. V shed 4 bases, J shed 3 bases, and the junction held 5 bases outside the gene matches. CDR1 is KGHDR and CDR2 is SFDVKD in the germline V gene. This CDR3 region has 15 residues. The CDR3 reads CATSELTSGKETQYF. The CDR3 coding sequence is TGTGCCACCAGTGAGCTGACTAGCGGTAAAGAGACCCAGTACTTC.

Written as DNA, the CDR3 is TGTGCCAGTGGGGACAGGGACTACGAGCAGTACTTC. It codes for CASGDRDYEQYF. The chain joins TRBV19 to TRBJ2-7, with 9 positions matching TRBD1. CDR3 length: 12 residues. V dropped 8 bases and J dropped 3; count of bases not matched to a gene: 2. Per the germline V gene, CDR1 is LNHDA and CDR2 is SQIVND (reference sequence).

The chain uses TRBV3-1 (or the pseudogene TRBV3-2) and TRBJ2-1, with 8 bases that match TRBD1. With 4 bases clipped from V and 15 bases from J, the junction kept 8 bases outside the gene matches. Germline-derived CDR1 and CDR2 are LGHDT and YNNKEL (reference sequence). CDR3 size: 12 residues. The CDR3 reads CASSPDRGVWFF. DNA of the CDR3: TGTGCCAGCAGCCCCGACAGGGGTGTATGGTTCTTC.

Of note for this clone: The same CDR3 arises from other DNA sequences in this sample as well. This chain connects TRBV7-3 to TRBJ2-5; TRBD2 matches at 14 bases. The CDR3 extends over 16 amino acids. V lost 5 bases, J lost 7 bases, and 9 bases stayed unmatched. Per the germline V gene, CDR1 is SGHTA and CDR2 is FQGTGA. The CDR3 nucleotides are TGTGCCAGCAGCCCTGAGGGGACTAGCGGGAGCGGGACCCAGTACTTC. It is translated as CASSPEGTSGSGTQYF. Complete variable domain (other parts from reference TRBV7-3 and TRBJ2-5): GAGVSQTPSNKVTEKGKYVELRCDPISGHTALYWYRQSLGQGPEFLIYFQGTGAADDSGLPNDRFFAVRPEGSVSTLKIQRTERGDSAVYLCASSPEGTSGSGTQYFGPGTRLLVL.

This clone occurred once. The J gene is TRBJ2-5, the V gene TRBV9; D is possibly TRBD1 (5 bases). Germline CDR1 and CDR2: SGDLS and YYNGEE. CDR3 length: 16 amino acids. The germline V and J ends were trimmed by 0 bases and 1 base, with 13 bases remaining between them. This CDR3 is CASSVGGRVPQETQYF. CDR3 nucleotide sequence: TGTGCCAGCAGCGTAGGAGGCAGGGTTCCCCAAGAGACCCAGTACTTC.

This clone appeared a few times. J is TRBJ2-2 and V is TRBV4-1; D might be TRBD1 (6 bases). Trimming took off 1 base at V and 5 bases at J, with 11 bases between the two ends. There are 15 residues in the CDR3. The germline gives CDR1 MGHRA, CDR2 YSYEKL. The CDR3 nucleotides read TGCGCCAGCAGCCAAGGGGACAAAAGTACCGGGGAGCTGTTTTTT. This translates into CASSQGDKSTGELFF.

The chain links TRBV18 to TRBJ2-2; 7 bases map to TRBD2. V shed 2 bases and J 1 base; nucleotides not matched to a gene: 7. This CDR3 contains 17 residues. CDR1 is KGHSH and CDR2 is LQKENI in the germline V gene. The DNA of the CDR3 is TGTGCCAGCTCACCATTAGGAGCGGGGCGGAACACCGGGGAGCTGTTTTTT. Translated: CASSPLGAGRNTGELFF.

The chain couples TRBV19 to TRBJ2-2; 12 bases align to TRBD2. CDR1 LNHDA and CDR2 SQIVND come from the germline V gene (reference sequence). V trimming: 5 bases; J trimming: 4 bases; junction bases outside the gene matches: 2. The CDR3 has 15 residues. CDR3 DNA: TGTGCCAGTAGTGTACTAGCGGGGGGCACCGGGGAGCTGTTTTTT. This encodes CASSVLAGGTGELFF. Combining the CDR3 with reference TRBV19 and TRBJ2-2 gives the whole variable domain DGGITQSPKYLFRKEGQNVTLSCEQNLNHDAMYWYRQDPGQGLRLIYYSQIVNDFQKGDIAEGYSVSREKKESFPLTVTSAQKNPTAFYLCASSVLAGGTGELFFGEGSRLTVL.

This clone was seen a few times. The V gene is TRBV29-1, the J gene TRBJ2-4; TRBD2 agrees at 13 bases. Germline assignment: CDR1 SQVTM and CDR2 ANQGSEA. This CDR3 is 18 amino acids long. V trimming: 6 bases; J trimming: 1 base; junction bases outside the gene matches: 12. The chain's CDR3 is CSVTGLAGRGGAKNIQYF. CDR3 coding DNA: TGCAGCGTAACGGGACTAGCGGGAAGGGGAGGTGCCAAAAACATTCAGTACTTC.

The DNA for the CDR3 is TGTGCCAGCAGTTTAGATATGTCGGGGACAGGGTATGGCTACACCTTC. Translating it yields CASSLDMSGTGYGYTF. The rearrangement links TRBV28 to TRBJ1-2; TRBD1 matches 9 bases. With 2 bases clipped from V and 5 bases from J, the junction kept 9 bases outside the gene matches. CDR3 length: 16 residues. Germline V lookup: CDR1 MDHEN, CDR2 SYDVKM.

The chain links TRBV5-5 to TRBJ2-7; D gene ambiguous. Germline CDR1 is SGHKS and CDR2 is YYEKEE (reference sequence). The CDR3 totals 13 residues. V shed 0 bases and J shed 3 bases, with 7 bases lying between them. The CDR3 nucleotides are TGTGCCAGCAGCTTGGAAAGCTTCTACGAGCAGTACTTC. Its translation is CASSLESFYEQYF.

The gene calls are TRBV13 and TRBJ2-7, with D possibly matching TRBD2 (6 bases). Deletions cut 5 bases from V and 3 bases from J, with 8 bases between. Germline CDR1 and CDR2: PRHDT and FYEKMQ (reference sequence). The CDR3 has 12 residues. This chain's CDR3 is CASSISGYEQYF. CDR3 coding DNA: TGTGCCAGCAGCATTAGCGGCTACGAGCAGTACTTC.